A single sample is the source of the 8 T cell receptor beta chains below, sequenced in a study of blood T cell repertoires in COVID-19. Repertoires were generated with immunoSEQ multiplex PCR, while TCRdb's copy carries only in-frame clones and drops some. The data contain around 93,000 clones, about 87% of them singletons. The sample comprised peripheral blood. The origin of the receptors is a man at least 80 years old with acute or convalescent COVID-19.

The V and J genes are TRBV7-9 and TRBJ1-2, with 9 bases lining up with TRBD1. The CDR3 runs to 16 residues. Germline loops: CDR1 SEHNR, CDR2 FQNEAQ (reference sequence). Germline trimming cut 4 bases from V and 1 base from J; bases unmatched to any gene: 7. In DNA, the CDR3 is TGTGCCAGCAGCTCCGGGACAGGGATGTTTAACTATGGCTACACCTTC. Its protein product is CASSSGTGMFNYGYTF.

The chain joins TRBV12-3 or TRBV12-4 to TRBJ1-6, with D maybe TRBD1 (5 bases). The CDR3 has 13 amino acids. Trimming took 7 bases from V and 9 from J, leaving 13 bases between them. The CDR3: CASTLGASSPLHF. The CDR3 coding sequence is TGTGCCAGCACCCTAGGGGCATCTTCACCCCTCCACTTT.

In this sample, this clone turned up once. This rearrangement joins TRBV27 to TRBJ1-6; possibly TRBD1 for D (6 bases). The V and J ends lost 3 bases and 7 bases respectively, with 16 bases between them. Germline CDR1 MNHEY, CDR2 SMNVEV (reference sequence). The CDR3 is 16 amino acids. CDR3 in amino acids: CASSLGGGGSNSPLHF. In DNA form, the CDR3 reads TGTGCCAGCAGTTTGGGAGGGGGAGGCTCGAATTCACCCCTCCACTTT.

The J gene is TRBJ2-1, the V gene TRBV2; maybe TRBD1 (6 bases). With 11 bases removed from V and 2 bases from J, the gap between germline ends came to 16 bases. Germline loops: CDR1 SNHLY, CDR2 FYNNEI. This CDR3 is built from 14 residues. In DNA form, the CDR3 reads TGTGCCTCCTACGGGACACTTGCCTACAATGAGCAGTTCTTC. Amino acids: CASYGTLAYNEQFF.

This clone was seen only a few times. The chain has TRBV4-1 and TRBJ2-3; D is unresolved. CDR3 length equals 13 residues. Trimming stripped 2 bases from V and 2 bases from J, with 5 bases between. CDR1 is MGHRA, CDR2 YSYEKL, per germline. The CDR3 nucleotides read TGCGCCAGCAGCCAACCAGTCACAGATACGCAGTATTTT. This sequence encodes CASSQPVTDTQYF.

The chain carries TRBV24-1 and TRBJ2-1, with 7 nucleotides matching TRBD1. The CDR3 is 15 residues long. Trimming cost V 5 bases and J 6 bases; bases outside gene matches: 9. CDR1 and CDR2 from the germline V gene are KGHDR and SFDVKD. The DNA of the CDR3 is TGTGCCACCAGTGCCTCCCCGACAGGGACCAATGAGCAGTTCTTC. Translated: CATSASPTGTNEQFF.

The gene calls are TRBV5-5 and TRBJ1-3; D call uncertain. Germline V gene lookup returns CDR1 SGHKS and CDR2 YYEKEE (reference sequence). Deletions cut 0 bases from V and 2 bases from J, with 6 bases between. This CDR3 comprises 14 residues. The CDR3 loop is CASSLGSAGNTIYF. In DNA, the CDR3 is TGTGCCAGCAGCTTGGGGTCAGCTGGAAACACCATATATTTT.

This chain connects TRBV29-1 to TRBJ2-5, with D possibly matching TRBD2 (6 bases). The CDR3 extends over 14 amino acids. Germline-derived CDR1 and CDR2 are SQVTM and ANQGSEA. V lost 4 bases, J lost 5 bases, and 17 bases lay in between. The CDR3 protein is CSVARGSRDETQYF. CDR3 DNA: TGCAGCGTTGCGAGGGGATCGCGGGATGAGACCCAGTACTTC.